This T cell receptor beta chain was captured by sequencing in a study of Tregs in tolerant kidney transplant recipients. The germline CDR1 and CDR2 sequences are MNHEY and SVGEGT. There are 16 residues in the CDR3. Germline trimming cut 1 base from V and 0 bases from J; bases unmatched to any gene: 4. Of note for this clone: Antigen specificity is unknown. Read data end 3 residues before the CDR3 end; the end is taken from the germline J gene.

Study results and limitations: Activated donor B cell expansion appeared to reveal the most relevant donor-specific TCRbeta repertoire.

Here immunoSEQ multiplex PCR was the method, and the copy in TCRdb shows in-frame clones only, minus some. The record lists 25,000 to 35,000 clones, of which the ten most abundant hold roughly 8%. This specimen was CD8+ T cells from blood, taken before the transplant. The TCR originated in a human donor who received a combined kidney and bone marrow transplant. The rearrangement links TRBV6-2 or TRBV6-3 to TRBJ2-7; TRBD2 matches 9 bases. CDR3 bases read: TGTGCCAGCAGTTACTTACTTAGCGGGAGCTCCTACGAG. Translated, it gives CASSYLLSGSSYE. The full CDR3 protein is CASSYLLSGSSYEQYF.